The sequence of this T cell receptor (beta chain) was determined in a study of cytomegalovirus exposure and HLA in healthy donors listed by TCRdb under 2017. About the full investigation: An earlier analysis of a few hundred of the donors reported 250 to 350 Gb of sequence data and approximately 120 million unique TCR beta sequences obtained from approximately 180 million T cells. Approximately 310 gigabases of sequencing data and about 92 million unique TCR sequences made up an early release that covered several hundred HLA-typed donors. Of the roughly 400 genotyped donors, approximately 83% fell in the genetic ancestry cluster associated with self-reported Caucasian donors. The study aimed to test whether cataloging public T cell receptors could reveal signatures of past pathogen exposure. The T cell repertoires of roughly 660 subjects were profiled by immunosequencing and related to cytomegalovirus serostatus. A separate validation cohort of 100 to 150 different subjects was used in addition to the approximately 670-subject first cohort. To predict cytomegalovirus infection status, the study brought together high-throughput TCR immunosequencing, statistical association of individual TCRs with disease status, and machine learning. In a later analysis, previously published TCR beta repertoires from about 640 donors were re-analyzed and high-resolution HLA genotyping was added so that TCR occurrence patterns could be studied. Rather than drawing on any new phenotypic data, the later analysis identified candidate immune exposures from TCR beta sequences and the way those sequences occurred across donors. An earlier analysis of approximately 640 of the donors applied high-throughput TCR beta sequencing to assess whether each TCR beta V gene segment acted as functional or pseudogenic. Donor age, sex, ethnicity and CMV serostatus were collected together with the repertoire data. In a later genetic analysis, genome-wide SNP genotypes for about 65% of the roughly 700 donors were used, and that subset was treated as a discovery cohort. All discovery cohort repertoires had been generated on a single sequencing platform. Class I and class II HLA loci were covered by the typing at four-digit resolution. Typing coverage varied by locus: about 620-630 donors for A, B, C, DRB1 and DQB1; roughly 520 for DQA1; about 600 for DPA1; roughly 450 for DPB1. Roughly five DR-DQ haplotypes were handled as single units for association and clustering, since linkage in the cohort was strong. Across some 400 genotyped donors of the cohort, an average of roughly 250,000 unique TCR beta nucleotide sequences per donor were sequenced, and approximately 17% of those sequences were non-productive. What the work shows at the level of the full study, not this receptor alone: According to the authors, the approach could potentially be generalized to other disease states and immunological phenotypes. CMV serostatus was the only immune exposure information available for the cohort. Correlated functional status among segregating V segments might be attributable to linkage disequilibrium, but an unknown experimental factor could not be ruled out. In a later analysis, TCR association rates were found to vary across HLA loci, with the most associated TCRs seen for DRB1 alleles and the fewest for HLA-C alleles. The sequencing pipeline was judged likely to have produced a cluster of highly shared sequence variants as a technical artifact. Cytomegalovirus status was reported to be diagnosed by the classifier with high specificity and sensitivity in both the original and validation cohorts. The 87-base-pair reads could not distinguish some IMGT-functional V segments, including TRBV6-2 and TRBV6-3, so those segments were excluded. The cohort was sequenced for TCR beta chains only, and without alpha or paired-chain data the features that could be detected were limited. While some public TCRs were present in many individuals, most TCR sequences turned up only very rarely across donors. Compared with the roughly 700-donor mean, donors in an Asian-associated ancestry cluster had fewer N-insertions in productive TCRs, according to a later genetic analysis. A later analysis found that most CMV-associated TCR beta chains appeared HLA-restricted, with HLA associations seemingly driven largely by CMV exposure. Presence/absence analyses assumed roughly uniform sequencing depth across donors, an assumption that may not hold. In vitro tests confirmed that a few of the cytomegalovirus-associated TCR beta chains recognize cytomegalovirus antigens. Compared with equally common non-associated chains, HLA-associated TCR beta chains in a later analysis were more clonally expanded and had lower generation probabilities. V-gene and J-gene trimming of TCR beta chains was associated with a missense DCLRE1C variant in a later genetic analysis, and the association was replicated in an independent cohort. A further reported finding was that TCR beta sequences accurately predicted the HLA-A and HLA-B alleles for most subjects in the first cohort. When HLA alleles, especially DR and DQ, strongly co-occurred, attributing TCR associations to individual alleles was difficult. Because counts were too low, seventeen rarely observed V segments, including chromosome 9 orphons, were excluded from the earlier analysis of some 590 of the donors. HLA typing was unavailable for some donors at each locus, so association tests used only the typed subset. A later analysis reported that several top co-occurrence clusters appeared linked to parvovirus B19, influenza, CMV and Epstein-Barr virus. In an earlier analysis of 587 of the donors, most TCR beta V segments appeared in productive rearrangements about 90% or about 30% of the time, broadly matching IMGT annotations. In the study, 164 TCR beta chains were listed as associated with cytomegalovirus. Specific HLA alleles were associated with 15,000 to 20,000 TCR beta sequences at a false discovery rate of 0.05 in a later analysis.

The cohort consisted of 670 or so healthy bone marrow donors. All cohort members were sampled while nominally healthy, although unrecorded immune exposures were likely present. The donor tested CMV seronegative, placing the donor among the approximately 360 seronegative members of the cohort. Every donor gave a peripheral blood sample, and the peripheral blood mononuclear cells from that sample were used for TCR beta sequencing. Genomic DNA was extracted from the blood cell samples with the Qiagen DNeasy Blood Extraction Kit. A remark on this clone: Its antigen remains undetermined. It has no much larger one-base neighbor in the sample; base qualities were not kept.

CDR1 SEHNR and CDR2 FQNEAQ are derived from the germline V gene (reference sequence). The CDR3 goes from the cysteine to the phenylalanine over 13 residues. Only CDR3 DNA is held: 39 bases, read in frame from base 1. Deletion took 2 bases off V and 9 bases off J, with a span of 11 bases between the germline ends. The library was prepared using the immunoSEQ multiplex PCR assay. The multiplex PCR relied on a mix of 60 forward primers for TCR Vbeta segments and 13 reverse primers for TCR Jbeta segments. Amplification of the CDR3 region of rearranged TCR beta genes was performed with a multiplex PCR assay on genomic DNA. The Illumina HiSeq System was used to sequence the amplified TCR beta libraries as 87-base-pair reads. The paper's processing steps were these. A later analysis counted tens of millions of unique TCR beta chains across the 670 or so repertoires, and roughly 11 million of these chains were shared by at least two donors. Raw reads were error-corrected and collapsed into unique sequences by a nearest-neighbor algorithm in which closely related sequences were merged to remove PCR and sequencing errors. V, D and J gene segments were assigned by aligning CDR3 sequences to IMGT reference sequences. For a sequence to be retained, at least a six-nucleotide match to both a V gene segment and a J gene segment was required. Rearrangements were classified as productive when the CDR3 lacked stop codons and remained in frame with V and J, and all other rearrangements were classified as non-productive. Following IMGT convention, CDR3 was defined as the stretch from the second conserved V-encoded cysteine to the conserved J-encoded phenylalanine. The earlier analysis of 450 to 750 of the donors excluded any sequence lacking an unambiguous match to a single V gene segment. An earlier analysis of some 500 of the donors classified V segments as functional when productive rearrangements were above 56.7% and as segregating when the standard deviation between donors was above 5%. To diagnose cytomegalovirus status from the catalog of TCR beta chain sequences, a statistical classification framework was built. A later analysis assigned V and J genes by comparing TCR nucleotide sequences with IMGT/GENE-DB human TR gene sequences. Using the TCRdist pipeline, a later analysis assigned CDR3 sequences along with most-parsimonious VDJ recombination scenarios. In a later analysis, each TCR beta chain was defined by its CDR3 amino acid sequence together with its V-gene family, and reads lacking a unique V-gene family were excluded. As a way to deal with suspected cross-contamination and a sequencing artifact, a later analysis dropped nearly 600 nucleotide sequences that were highly shared and had low generation probability. In a later analysis, a clonal expansion index for each public chain was calculated from normalized within-repertoire ranks of inferred template counts. A later analysis computed generation probabilities with a VDJ recombination model fitted to out-of-frame rearrangements, and checked the results against IGoR. In a later analysis, TCR-TCR, TCR-HLA and TCR-CMV co-occurrence was scored with hypergeometric tests, and a repertoire-size bias correction was applied to TCR pairs. In a later analysis, false discovery rates were estimated by permuting HLA or CMV assignments 20 times. In a later analysis, co-occurring TCRs were grouped using DBSCAN, with TCRdist sequence similarity added in when clustering inside HLA-allele-positive subsets. Repertoires with fewer than 30,000 or more than 120,000 public chains were left out of co-occurrence clustering, as were five repertoires with anomalous nucleotide sharing. In its TCRdb copy, this immuneACCESS table keeps in-frame sequences only and misses some clones. Where compared with another copy, unresolved V genes explain less than half of these, and the others have no known cause. V, J and clone size were drawn from that table, and D and trimming were deduced from the DNA. The sample includes under 130,000 clones, with approximately 69% observed a single time. The ten largest clones capture approximately 3% of the sample.

The clonotype was recovered from a man aged 30-40 years in good health and CMV-seronegative. Recombination linked TRBV7-9 to TRBJ1-3, and the D gene may be TRBD1, 6 bases matching. The sequencing input was PBMCs. This receptor has the CDR3 CASSLTQGGTIYF. The nucleotide sequence reads as follows: TGTGCCAGCAGCTTAACACAGGGTGGCACCATATATTTT. Reference TRBV7-9 and TRBJ1-3 genes cover what lies past the CDR3, so the full variable domain is DTGVSQNPRHKITKRGQNVTFRCDPISEHNRLYWYRQTLGQGPEFLTYFQNEAQLEKSRLLSDRFSAERPKGSFSTLEIQRTEQGDSAMYLCASSLTQGGTIYFGEGSWLTVV.